This T cell receptor beta chain was captured in a study of blood T cell repertoires in COVID-19. Profiling relied on immunoSEQ multiplex PCR, and the TCRdb table lists in-frame clones only, not all of them. The sample holds around 120,000 clones, 75% to 90% seen once. V gave up 2 bases and J gave up 7 bases, with 7 bases separating them. The germline gives CDR1 LGHDT, CDR2 YNNKEL (reference sequence). This CDR3 is 12 amino acids long. This clone occurred once. V gene TRBV3-1 (or the pseudogene TRBV3-2) combines with J gene TRBJ2-3, with D unresolved. The sample was peripheral blood. The sequence was collected from a human donor in a cohort sampled during active COVID-19. The CDR3 region has the DNA TGTGCCAGCAGCCAACCTGGCAATACGCAGTATTTT. Amino acid sequence: CASSQPGNTQYF.